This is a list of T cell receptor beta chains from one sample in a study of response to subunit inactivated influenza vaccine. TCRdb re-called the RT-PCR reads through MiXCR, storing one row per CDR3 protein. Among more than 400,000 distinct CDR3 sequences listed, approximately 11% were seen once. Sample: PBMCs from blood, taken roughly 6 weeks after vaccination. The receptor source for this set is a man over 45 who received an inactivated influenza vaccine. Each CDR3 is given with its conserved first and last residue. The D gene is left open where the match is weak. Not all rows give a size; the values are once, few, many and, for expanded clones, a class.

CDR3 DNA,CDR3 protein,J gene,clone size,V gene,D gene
TGTGCCAGCAGTAGACAGGGGAGTGGCTACGAGCAGTACTTC,CASSRQGSGYEQYF,TRBJ2-7,few,TRBV28,TRBD1
TGCGCCAGCAGCCCCCAGGACGGAGGAGCTTCCTACAATGAGCAGTTCTTC,CASSPQDGGASYNEQFF,TRBJ2-1,many,TRBV4-3,-
TGTGCCAGCAGCTTCGGGAGGGTTACGTACAATGAGCAGTTCTTC,CASSFGRVTYNEQFF,TRBJ2-1,few,TRBV7-2,TRBD2
TGTGCCAGCAGCTCTCCTGGACTAGCGGGTAAAAACGGAGAGACCCAGTACTTC,CASSSPGLAGKNGETQYF,TRBJ2-5,-,TRBV12-3/TRBV12-4,TRBD2
TGTGCCAGCAACTCCAACAGGGGGGACACTGAAGCTTTCTTT,CASNSNRGDTEAFF,TRBJ1-1,few,TRBV11-1,TRBD1
TGTGCCAGCAGTTTTCGGGGAAATTCACCCCTCCACTTT,CASSFRGNSPLHF,TRBJ1-6,many,TRBV12-3/TRBV12-4,-
TGTGCCATCAGTAAGGACAGAAGCTCCTACAATGAGCAGTTCTTC,CAISKDRSSYNEQFF,TRBJ2-1,many,TRBV10-3,-
TGTGCCAGCAGTCCGGACCCTCGGGGCGGGGAGACCCAGTACTTC,CASSPDPRGGETQYF,TRBJ2-5,-,TRBV2,-
TGCGCCAGCAGCATAAGTGGGGTCAACCCCTACGAGCAGTACTTC,CASSISGVNPYEQYF,TRBJ2-7,many,TRBV5-1,-
TGTGCCAGCAGCCCTGGACCGGGACAGGGGGCACGGAACATTCAGTACTTC,CASSPGPGQGARNIQYF,TRBJ2-4,few,TRBV13,TRBD1
TGCAGTGCTAGTGGCGGGAGGGCCTCCTACGAGCAGTACTTC,CSASGGRASYEQYF,TRBJ2-7,few,TRBV20-1,TRBD2
TGTGCCCGCAGTTTTCTCGGGACTGGAGCGTGGAAGAATGAGCAGTTCTTC,CARSFLGTGAWKNEQFF,TRBJ2-1,-,TRBV12-3/TRBV12-4,-
TGTGCCAGCAGGTCGAGCGGACGCTCCTACAATGAGCAGTTCTTC,CASRSSGRSYNEQFF,TRBJ2-1,-,TRBV25-1,-
TGCAGTGCTAGAGAACTCCGAACAGGGGGCGGACAGCCCCAGCATTTT,CSARELRTGGGQPQHF,TRBJ1-5,many,TRBV20-1,TRBD1
TGTGCCAGCAGTTTAGCGAGGGGGGGACAACCCTCCTACGAGCAGTACTTC,CASSLARGGQPSYEQYF,TRBJ2-7,once,TRBV12-3/TRBV12-4,-
TGTGCCAGCAGCTTAGCCCCGGACAGGAGCTACGAGCAGTACTTC,CASSLAPDRSYEQYF,TRBJ2-7,-,TRBV11-2,TRBD1
TGTGCCAGCAGTAGGGCGGGAGGGGGGTTAGAGACCCAGTACTTC,CASSRAGGGLETQYF,TRBJ2-5,few,TRBV27,TRBD2
TGTGCCAGCAGTGGAACCGGGACAGGGGGCAATGAGCAGTTCTTC,CASSGTGTGGNEQFF,TRBJ2-1,many,TRBV12-3/TRBV12-4,TRBD1
TGTGCCAGCAGTTTGACGGGGGTGGGACAGGGGTGGAATGAGCAGTTCTTC,CASSLTGVGQGWNEQFF,TRBJ2-1,-,TRBV27,TRBD1
TGTGCCACCAGTGATTGGGGGACTGATGAGCAGTTCTTC,CATSDWGTDEQFF,TRBJ2-1,-,TRBV24-1,-
TGTGCCAGCAGTTTCGACAGACTGAGCTCCTACGAGCAGTACTTC,CASSFDRLSSYEQYF,TRBJ2-7,many,TRBV12-3/TRBV12-4,-
TGCGCCAGCAGCACGGGGGAGGTCCAAGAGACCCAGTACTTC,CASSTGEVQETQYF,TRBJ2-5,-,TRBV5-1,-
TGCGCCAGCAGCCCTGGGACTAGCGGGGGGGCCTTCACAGATACGCAGTATTTT,CASSPGTSGGAFTDTQYF,TRBJ2-3,few,TRBV5-1,TRBD2
TGTGCCAGCAGCCTATCCTTCGGAATCCCCGGTACGCAGTATTTT,CASSLSFGIPGTQYF,TRBJ2-3,-,TRBV7-9,-
TGCGCCAGCAGCTTGGGTTCGAGCGGGGCCTTCTCCTACGAGCAGTACTTC,CASSLGSSGAFSYEQYF,TRBJ2-7,few,TRBV5-1,TRBD2
TGTGCCAGCAGCCGCGCCGGACAGGTCTATGGCTACACCTTC,CASSRAGQVYGYTF,TRBJ1-2,-,TRBV14,TRBD1
TGTGCCAGCAGTTTATCGTGGCAGGGGCGCATTCCCCCAGATACGCAGTATTTT,CASSLSWQGRIPPDTQYF,TRBJ2-3,few,TRBV27,-
TGTGCCAGCAGCCCCACATTGGGACAGGGGTTGACCTACGAGCAGTACTTC,CASSPTLGQGLTYEQYF,TRBJ2-7,few,TRBV28,TRBD1
TGTGCCAGCAGTTACCACGGCGCAGACACCGGGGAGCTGTTTTTT,CASSYHGADTGELFF,TRBJ2-2,many,TRBV6-2/TRBV6-3,-